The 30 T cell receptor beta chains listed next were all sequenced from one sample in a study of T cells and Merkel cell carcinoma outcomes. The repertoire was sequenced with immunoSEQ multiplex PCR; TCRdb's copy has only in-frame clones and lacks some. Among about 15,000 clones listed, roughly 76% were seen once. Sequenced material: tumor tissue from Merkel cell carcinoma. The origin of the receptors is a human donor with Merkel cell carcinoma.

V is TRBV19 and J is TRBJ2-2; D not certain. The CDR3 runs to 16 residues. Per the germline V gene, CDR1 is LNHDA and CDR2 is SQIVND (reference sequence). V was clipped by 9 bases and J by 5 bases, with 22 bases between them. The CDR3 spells CASLSYKAGRTGELFF. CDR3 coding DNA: TGTGCCAGCCTATCATATAAGGCCGGGCGGACCGGGGAGCTGTTTTTT.

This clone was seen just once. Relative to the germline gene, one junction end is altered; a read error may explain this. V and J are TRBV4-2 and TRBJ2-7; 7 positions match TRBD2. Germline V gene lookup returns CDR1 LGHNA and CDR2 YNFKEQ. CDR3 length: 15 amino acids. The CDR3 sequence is CASSQERGVNYEQYF. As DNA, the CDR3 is TGTGCCAGCAGCCAAGAACGGGGGGTTAACTACGAGCAGTATTTC.

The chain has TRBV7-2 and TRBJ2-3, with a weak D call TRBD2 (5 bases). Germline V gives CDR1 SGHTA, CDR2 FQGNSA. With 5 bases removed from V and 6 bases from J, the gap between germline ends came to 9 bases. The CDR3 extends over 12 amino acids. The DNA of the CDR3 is TGTGCCAGCAGCGCTGGGAGTGATACGCAGTATTTT. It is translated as CASSAGSDTQYF.

DNA of the CDR3: TGCGCCAGCAGCTTTGGACTAGCGGGGGACATTCAGTACTTC. Amino acid sequence: CASSFGLAGDIQYF. V usage is TRBV5-1 and J usage is TRBJ2-4; 13 bases are a match to TRBD2. This CDR3 has 14 residues. Germline trimming cut 2 bases from V and 8 bases from J; bases unmatched to any gene: 1. Looked up from germline, CDR1 is SGHRS and CDR2 is YFSETQ.

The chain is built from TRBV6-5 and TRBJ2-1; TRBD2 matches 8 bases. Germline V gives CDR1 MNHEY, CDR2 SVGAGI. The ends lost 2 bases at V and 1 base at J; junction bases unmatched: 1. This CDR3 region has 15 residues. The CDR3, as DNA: TGTGCCAGCAGTTACGGCGGGGGGTCCTACAATGAGCAGTTCTTC. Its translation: CASSYGGGSYNEQFF.

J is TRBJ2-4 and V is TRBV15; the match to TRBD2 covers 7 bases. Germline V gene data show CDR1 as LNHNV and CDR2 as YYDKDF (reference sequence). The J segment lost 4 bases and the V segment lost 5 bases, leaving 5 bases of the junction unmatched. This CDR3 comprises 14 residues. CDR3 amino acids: CATSDPGGKNIQYF. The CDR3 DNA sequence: TGTGCCACCAGCGATCCGGGAGGAAAAAACATTCAGTACTTC.

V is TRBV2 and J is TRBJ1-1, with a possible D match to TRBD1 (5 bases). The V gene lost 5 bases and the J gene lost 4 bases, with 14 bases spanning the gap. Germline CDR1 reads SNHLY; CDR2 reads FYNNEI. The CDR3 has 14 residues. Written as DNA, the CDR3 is TGTGCCAGCAGTCCGATGGGACGGGGCACTGAAGCTTTCTTT. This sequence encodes CASSPMGRGTEAFF.

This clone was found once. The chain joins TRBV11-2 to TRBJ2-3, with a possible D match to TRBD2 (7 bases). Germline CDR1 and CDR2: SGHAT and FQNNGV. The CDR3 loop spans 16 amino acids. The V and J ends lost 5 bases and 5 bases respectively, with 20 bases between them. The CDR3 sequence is CASSQGPGGGRDTQYF. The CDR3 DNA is TGTGCCAGCAGCCAAGGCCCGGGGGGCGGGAGAGATACGCAGTATTTT. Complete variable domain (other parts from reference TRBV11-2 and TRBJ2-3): EAGVAQSPRYKIIEKRQSVAFWCNPISGHATLYWYQQILGQGPKLLIQFQNNGVVDDSQLPKDRFSAERLKGVDSTLKIQPAKLEDSAVYLCASSQGPGGGRDTQYFGPGTRLTVL.

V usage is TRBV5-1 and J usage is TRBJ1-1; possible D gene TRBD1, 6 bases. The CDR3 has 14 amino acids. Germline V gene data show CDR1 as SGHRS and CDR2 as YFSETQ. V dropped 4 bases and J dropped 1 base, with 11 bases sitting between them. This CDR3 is CASSGGTRNTEAFF. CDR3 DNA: TGCGCCAGCAGCGGGGGGACAAGGAACACTGAAGCTTTCTTT.

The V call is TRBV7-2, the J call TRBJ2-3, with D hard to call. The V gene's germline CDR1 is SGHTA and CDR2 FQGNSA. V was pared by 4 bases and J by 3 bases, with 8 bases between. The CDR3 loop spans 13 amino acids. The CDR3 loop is CASSSPATDTQYF. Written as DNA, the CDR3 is TGTGCCAGCAGCTCCCCAGCGACAGATACGCAGTATTTT. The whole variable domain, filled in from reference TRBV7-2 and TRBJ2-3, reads GAGVSQSPSNKVTEKGKDVELRCDPISGHTALYWYRQSLGQGLEFLIYFQGNSAPDKSGLPSDRFSAERTGGSVSTLTIQRTQQEDSAVYLCASSSPATDTQYFGPGTRLTVL.

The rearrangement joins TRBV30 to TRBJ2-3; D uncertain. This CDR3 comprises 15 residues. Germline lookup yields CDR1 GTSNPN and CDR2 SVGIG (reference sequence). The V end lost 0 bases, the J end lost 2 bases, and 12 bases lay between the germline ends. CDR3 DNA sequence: TGTGCCTGGAGTGTACGAGAGAGTCCCACAGATACGCAGTATTTT. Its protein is CAWSVRESPTDTQYF.

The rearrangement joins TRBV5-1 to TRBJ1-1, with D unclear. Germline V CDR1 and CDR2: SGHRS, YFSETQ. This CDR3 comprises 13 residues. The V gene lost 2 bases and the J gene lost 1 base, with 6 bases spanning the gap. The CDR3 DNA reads TGCGCCAGCAGCTTCGGGGAGAACACTGAAGCTTTCTTT. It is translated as CASSFGENTEAFF. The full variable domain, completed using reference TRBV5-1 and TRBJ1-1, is KAGVTQTPRYLIKTRGQQVTLSCSPISGHRSVSWYQQTPGQGLQFLFEYFSETQRNKGNFPGRFSGRQFSNSRSEMNVSTLELGDSALYLCASSFGENTEAFFGQGTRLTVV.

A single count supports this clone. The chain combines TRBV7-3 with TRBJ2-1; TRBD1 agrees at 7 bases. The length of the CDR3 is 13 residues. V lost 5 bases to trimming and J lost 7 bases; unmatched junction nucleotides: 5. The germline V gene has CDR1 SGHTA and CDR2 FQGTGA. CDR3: CASSPTGVNEQFF. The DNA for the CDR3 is TGTGCCAGCAGCCCTACAGGGGTTAATGAGCAGTTCTTC.

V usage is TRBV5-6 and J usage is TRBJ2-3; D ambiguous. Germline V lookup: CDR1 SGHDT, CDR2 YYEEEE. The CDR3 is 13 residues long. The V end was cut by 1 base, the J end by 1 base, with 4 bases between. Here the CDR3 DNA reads TGTGCCAGCAGCTTGTGGGGCACAGATACGCAGTATTTT. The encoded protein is CASSLWGTDTQYF.

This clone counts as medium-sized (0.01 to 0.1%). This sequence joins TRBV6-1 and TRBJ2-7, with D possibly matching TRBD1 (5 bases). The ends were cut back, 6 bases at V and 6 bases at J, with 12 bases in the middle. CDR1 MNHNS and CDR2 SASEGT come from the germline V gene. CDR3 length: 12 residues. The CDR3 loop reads CASRDGAGEQYF. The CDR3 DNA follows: TGTGCCAGCAGAGATGGGGCTGGCGAGCAGTACTTC.

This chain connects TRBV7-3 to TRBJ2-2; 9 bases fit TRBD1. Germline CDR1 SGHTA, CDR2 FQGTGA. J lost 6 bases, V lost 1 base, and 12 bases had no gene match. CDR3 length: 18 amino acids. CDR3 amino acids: CASSLMALGTGNSGELFF. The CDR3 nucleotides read TGTGCCAGCAGCTTAATGGCCCTCGGGACAGGGAATTCCGGGGAGCTGTTTTTT.

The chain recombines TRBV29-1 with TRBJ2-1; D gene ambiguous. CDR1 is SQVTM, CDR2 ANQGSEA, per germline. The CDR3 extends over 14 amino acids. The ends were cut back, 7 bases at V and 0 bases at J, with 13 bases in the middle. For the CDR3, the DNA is TGCAGCGCCTCTCGTGGAAGCTCCTACAATGAGCAGTTCTTC. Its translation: CSASRGSSYNEQFF.

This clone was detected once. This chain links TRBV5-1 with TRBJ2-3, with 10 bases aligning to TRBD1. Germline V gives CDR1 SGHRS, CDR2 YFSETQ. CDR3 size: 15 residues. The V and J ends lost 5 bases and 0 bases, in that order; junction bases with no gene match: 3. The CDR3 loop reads CASRRDRGSTDTQYF. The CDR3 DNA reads TGCGCCAGCAGAAGGGACAGGGGAAGCACAGATACGCAGTATTTT.

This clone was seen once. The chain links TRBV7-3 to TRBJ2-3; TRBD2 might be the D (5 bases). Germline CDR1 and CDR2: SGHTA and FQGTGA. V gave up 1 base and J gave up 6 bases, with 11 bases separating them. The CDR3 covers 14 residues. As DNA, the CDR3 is TGTGCCAGCAGCTTAATCGGGGTTGGGGATACGCAGTATTTT. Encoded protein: CASSLIGVGDTQYF.

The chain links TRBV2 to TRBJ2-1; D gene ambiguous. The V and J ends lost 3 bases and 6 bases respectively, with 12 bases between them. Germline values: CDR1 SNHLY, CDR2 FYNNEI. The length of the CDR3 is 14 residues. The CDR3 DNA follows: TGTGCCAGCAGTGACCCCAAGGGCGGCAATGAGCAGTTCTTC. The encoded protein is CASSDPKGGNEQFF. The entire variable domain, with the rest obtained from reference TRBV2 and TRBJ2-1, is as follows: EPEVTQTPSHQVTQMGQEVILRCVPISNHLYFYWYRQILGQKVEFLVSFYNNEISEKSEIFDDQFSVERPDGSNFTLKIRSTKLEDSAMYFCASSDPKGGNEQFFGPGTRLTVL.

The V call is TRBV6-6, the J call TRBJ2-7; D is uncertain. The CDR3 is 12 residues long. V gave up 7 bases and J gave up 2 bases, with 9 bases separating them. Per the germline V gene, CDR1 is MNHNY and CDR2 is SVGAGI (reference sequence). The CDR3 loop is CASNGETYEQYF. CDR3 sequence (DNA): TGTGCCAGCAATGGAGAGACCTACGAGCAGTACTTC.

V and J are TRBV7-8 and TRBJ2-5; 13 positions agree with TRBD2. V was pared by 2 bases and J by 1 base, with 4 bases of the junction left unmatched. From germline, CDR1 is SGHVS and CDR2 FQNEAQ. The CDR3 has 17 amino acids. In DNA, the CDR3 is TGTGCCAGCAGCTTAAACGGACTAGCGGGGGTCCAAGAGACCCAGTACTTC. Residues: CASSLNGLAGVQETQYF.

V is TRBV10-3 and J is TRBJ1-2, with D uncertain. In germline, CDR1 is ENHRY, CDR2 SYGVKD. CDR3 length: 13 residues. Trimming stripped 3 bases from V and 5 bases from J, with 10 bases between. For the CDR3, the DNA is TGTGCCATCAGTGACATGCGATTGTATGGCTACACCTTC. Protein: CAISDMRLYGYTF.

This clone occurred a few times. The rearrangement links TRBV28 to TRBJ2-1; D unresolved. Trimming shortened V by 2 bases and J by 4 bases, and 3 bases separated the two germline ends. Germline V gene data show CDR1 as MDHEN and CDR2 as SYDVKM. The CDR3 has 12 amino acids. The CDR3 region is CASSLTYNEQFF. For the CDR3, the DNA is TGTGCCAGCAGTTTAACTTACAATGAGCAGTTCTTC.

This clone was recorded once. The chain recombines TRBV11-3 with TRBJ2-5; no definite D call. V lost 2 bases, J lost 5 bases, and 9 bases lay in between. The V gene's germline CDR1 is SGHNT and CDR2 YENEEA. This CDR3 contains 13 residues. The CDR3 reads CASSLSTWETQYF. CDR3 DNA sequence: TGTGCCAGCAGCTTATCAACCTGGGAGACCCAGTACTTC.

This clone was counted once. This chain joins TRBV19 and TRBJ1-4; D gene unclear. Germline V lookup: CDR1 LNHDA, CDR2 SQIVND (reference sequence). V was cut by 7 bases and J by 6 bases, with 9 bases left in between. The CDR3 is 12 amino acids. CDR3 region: CASKSLYEKLFF. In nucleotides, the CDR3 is TGTGCCAGTAAATCACTCTATGAAAAACTGTTTTTT.

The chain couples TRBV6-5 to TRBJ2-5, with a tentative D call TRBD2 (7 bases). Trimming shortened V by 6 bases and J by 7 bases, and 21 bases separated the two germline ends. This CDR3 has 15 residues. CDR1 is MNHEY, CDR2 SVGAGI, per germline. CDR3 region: CASSPGAGATATQYF. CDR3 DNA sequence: TGTGCCAGCAGCCCCGGGGCGGGGGCGACAGCGACCCAGTACTTC.

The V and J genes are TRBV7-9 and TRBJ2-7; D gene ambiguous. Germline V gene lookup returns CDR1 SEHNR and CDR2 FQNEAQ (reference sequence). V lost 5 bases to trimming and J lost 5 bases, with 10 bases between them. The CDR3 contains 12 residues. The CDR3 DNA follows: TGTGCCAGCAGCCAAACTCGGCACGAGCAGTACTTC. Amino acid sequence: CASSQTRHEQYF.

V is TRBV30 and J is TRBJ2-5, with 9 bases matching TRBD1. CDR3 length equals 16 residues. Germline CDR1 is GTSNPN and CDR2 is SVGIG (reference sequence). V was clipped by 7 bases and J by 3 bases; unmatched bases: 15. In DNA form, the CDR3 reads TGTGCCTTCCAAGGGGGTCGCGGACAGGGGAAAGAGACCCAGTACTTC. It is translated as CAFQGGRGQGKETQYF.

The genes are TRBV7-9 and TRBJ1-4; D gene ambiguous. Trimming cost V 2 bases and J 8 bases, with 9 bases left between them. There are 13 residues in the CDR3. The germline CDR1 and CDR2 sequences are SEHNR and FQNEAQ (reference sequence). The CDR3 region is CASSLKGVEKLFF. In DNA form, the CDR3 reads TGTGCCAGCAGCTTAAAGGGTGTCGAAAAACTGTTTTTT.